This passage covers 28 T cell receptor beta chains from one sample sequenced in a study of patients and donors after allogeneic stem cell transplantation (dated by TCRdb to between 2020 and 2021). The library was generated by RT-PCR. For sequencing, a NextSeq 550 was employed. TCRdb trimmed the raw reads at Q25, called clones with MiXCR and kept productive beta chains. Every CDR3 protein is listed once, alongside the most common genes and DNA of its rows. The sample contains a few hundred thousand distinct CDR3 sequences, 35% to 45% of them found a single time. The ten largest clones add up to 11% of the sample. The sample consisted of blood, either unsorted or a sorted T cell fraction (not recorded which). These receptors were taken from a human donor who was either an allogeneic HSCT recipient or a stem cell or donor lymphocyte infusion donor (not recorded which). It is not recorded whose cells these are; they may come from a transplant donor.

The table lists this clonotype with a few counts. The DNA of the CDR3 is TGTGCCAGCACCGGACGTGCAACTAATGAAAAACTGTTTTTT. Encoded protein: CASTGRATNEKLFF. The chain uses TRBV6-6 and TRBJ1-4; D not certain. CDR3 length: 14 amino acids. The germline CDR1 and CDR2 sequences are MNHNY and SVGAGI (reference sequence). Trimming removed 7 bases from V and 0 bases from J, with 9 bases in between.

The V and J genes are TRBV5-1 and TRBJ2-7, with 7 positions matching TRBD1. The CDR3 covers 15 residues. V was clipped by 0 bases and J by 3 bases; unmatched bases: 6. Germline assignment: CDR1 SGHRS and CDR2 YFSETQ. CDR3: CASSLAAGGVYEQYF. The CDR3 bases are TGCGCCAGCAGCTTGGCCGCAGGGGGTGTCTACGAGCAGTACTTC.

The rearrangement links TRBV5-1 to TRBJ1-1, with no clear D. The V gene lost 0 bases and the J gene lost 2 bases, with 11 bases spanning the gap. Germline V gene data show CDR1 as SGHRS and CDR2 as YFSETQ. The length of the CDR3 is 15 residues. CDR3 nucleotides: TGCGCCAGCAGCTTGGCTGTCAGTGAAAACACTGAAGCTTTCTTT. As protein: CASSLAVSENTEAFF.

This rearrangement joins TRBV24-1 to TRBJ2-3; the match to TRBD1 covers 9 bases. CDR1 is KGHDR, CDR2 SFDVKD, per germline. This CDR3 is 15 amino acids long. With V trimmed by 4 bases and J by 4 bases, 5 bases remained unmatched. CDR3 residues: CATSDPTGGADTQYF. The CDR3 region has the DNA TGTGCCACCAGTGACCCGACAGGGGGGGCAGATACGCAGTATTTT.

The chain is built from TRBV7-9 and TRBJ2-1; 9 nucleotides match TRBD2. The CDR3 is 16 residues long. The V segment lost 5 bases and the J segment 5 bases; nucleotides outside the gene matches: 10. Germline CDR1 and CDR2: SEHNR and FQNEAQ (reference sequence). The CDR3 sequence is CASSPRSSGVNNEQFF. The CDR3 nucleotides read TGTGCCAGCAGCCCCCGATCTAGCGGGGTTAACAATGAGCAGTTCTTC.

V is TRBV6-5 and J is TRBJ1-1; TRBD1 is a possible D gene (6 bases). Germline CDR1 and CDR2: MNHEY and SVGAGI. The CDR3 length is 12 residues. V dropped 7 bases and J dropped 1 base, with 7 bases sitting between them. The CDR3, as DNA: TGTGCCAGCAACAGGGCGAACACTGAAGCTTTCTTT. This translates into CASNRANTEAFF.

This chain uses TRBV3-2 with TRBJ1-5; the table's D call TRBD1 went unverified against the DNA. TRBV3-2 represents a pseudogene. This CDR3 has 19 amino acids. CDR3 loop: CASSRKGGGRHISNQPQHF. In DNA form, the CDR3 reads TGTGCCAGCAGCCGGAAGGGGGGGGGCAGGCATATTAGCAATCAGCCCCAGCATTTT.

This clonotype was found a few times. In DNA, the CDR3 is TGTGCCAGCTCGGATTCCGGTATAGAACACCAGAGCTATGGCTACACCTTC. This gives the protein CASSDSGIEHQSYGYTF. V gene TRBV6-6 combines with J gene TRBJ1-2; no definite D call. Germline CDR1 and CDR2: MNHNY and SVGAGI (reference sequence). The CDR3 length is 17 residues. The V and J ends lost 8 bases and 4 bases respectively, with 26 bases between them.

This sequence joins TRBV4-1 and TRBJ1-2; D remains unclear. Trimming removed 4 bases at V and 4 bases at J, with 19 bases between. Germline V gene sequence: CDR1 MGHRA, CDR2 YSYEKL. This CDR3 region has 16 residues. This CDR3 reads CASSRGGEGRSYGYTF. Written as DNA, the CDR3 is TGCGCCAGCAGCCGAGGCGGTGAGGGTCGGAGCTATGGCTACACCTTC.

This CDR3 reads CSAPDPNLETQYF. The CDR3 DNA follows: TGCAGTGCTCCCGACCCCAATCTGGAGACCCAGTACTTC. The chain joins TRBV20-1 to TRBJ2-5; D is unresolved. With 5 bases removed from V and 5 bases from J, the gap between germline ends came to 15 bases. This CDR3 contains 13 residues. CDR1 and CDR2 (germline): DFQATT, SNEGSKA (reference sequence).

The chain couples TRBV11-2 to TRBJ2-1, with 10 bases fitting TRBD2. This CDR3 contains 16 residues. Germline lookup yields CDR1 SGHAT and CDR2 FQNNGV. The V gene end was trimmed by 5 bases and the J gene end by 0 bases; junction bases not matched to a gene: 4. The CDR3 nucleotides are TGTGCCAGCAGCCGGGGACTAGCGAGCTCCTACAATGAGCAGTTCTTC. It encodes CASSRGLASSYNEQFF.

This chain connects TRBV6-6 to TRBJ2-1; TRBD2 matches at 9 bases. Trimming removed 4 bases from V and 3 bases from J; junction bases left unmatched: 4. CDR3 size: 15 residues. The V gene's germline CDR1 is MNHNY and CDR2 SVGAGI (reference sequence). For the CDR3, the DNA is TGTGCCAGCAGTTCCTTAGCGGGGGTCTACAATGAGCAGTTCTTC. It yields the protein CASSSLAGVYNEQFF.

The table lists this clonotype with a count of one. J is TRBJ2-5 and V is TRBV4-3; D is possibly TRBD2 (6 bases). Germline V lookup: CDR1 LGHNA, CDR2 YSLEER. This CDR3 is 16 amino acids long. V lost 1 base to trimming and J lost 2 bases, with 14 bases between them. In DNA form, the CDR3 reads TGCGCCAGCAGCCAAGGAGATCGGGACTTTCAAGAGACCCAGTACTTC. Protein product: CASSQGDRDFQETQYF.

This clonotype was seen a handful of times. This chain uses TRBV12-3 or TRBV12-4 with TRBJ2-7; D is unresolved. Trimming took 5 bases from V and 0 from J, leaving 17 bases between them. The CDR3 extends over 16 amino acids. The CDR3: CASSARPELSSYEQYF. DNA for the CDR3: TGTGCCAGCAGTGCGCGACCGGAATTAAGCTCCTACGAGCAGTACTTC.

The chain is built from TRBV5-1 and TRBJ2-5, with TRBD2 identical over 12 bases. This CDR3 has 16 residues. In germline, CDR1 is SGHRS, CDR2 YFSETQ. Unmatched junction bases numbered 4, after V lost 0 bases and J lost 4 bases. CDR3: CASSLETSGGRETQYF. For the CDR3, the DNA is TGCGCCAGCAGCTTGGAGACTAGCGGGGGACGAGAGACCCAGTACTTC. Full variable domain (rest looked up from reference TRBV5-1 and TRBJ2-5): KAGVTQTPRYLIKTRGQQVTLSCSPISGHRSVSWYQQTPGQGLQFLFEYFSETQRNKGNFPGRFSGRQFSNSRSEMNVSTLELGDSALYLCASSLETSGGRETQYFGPGTRLLVL.

The chain joins TRBV4-2 to TRBJ1-2, with D perhaps matching TRBD1 (6 bases). Germline V CDR1 and CDR2: LGHNA, YNFKEQ. V shed 0 bases and J shed 4 bases, with 12 bases lying between them. The CDR3 runs to 15 residues. The CDR3 nucleotides read TGTGCCAGCAGCCAAGAAGTAGGGGGAGGCTATGGCTACACCTTC. As protein: CASSQEVGGGYGYTF.

V usage is TRBV20-1 and J usage is TRBJ1-6; 8 bases agree with TRBD1. Looked up from germline, CDR1 is DFQATT and CDR2 is SNEGSKA (reference sequence). The CDR3 length is 18 residues. The trim removed 1 base at V and 7 bases at J, leaving 15 bases unmatched. CDR3 loop: CSARVSPIVRGPNSPLHF. DNA for the CDR3: TGCAGTGCTAGAGTGTCCCCTATTGTCAGGGGGCCAAATTCACCCCTCCACTTT.

This clonotype was picked up one time. The chain links TRBV15 to TRBJ1-2, with a possible D match to TRBD1 (6 bases). Trimming cost V 3 bases and J 2 bases, with 16 bases left between them. The CDR3 extends over 16 amino acids. Germline CDR1 LNHNV, CDR2 YYDKDF (reference sequence). As DNA, the CDR3 is TGTGCCACCAGCAGGGCAAGTGCCGGGGGCAACTATGGCTACACCTTC. It is translated as CATSRASAGGNYGYTF. Based on the CDR3 plus reference TRBV15 and TRBJ1-2, the full variable domain is DAMVIQNPRYQVTQFGKPVTLSCSQTLNHNVMYWYQQKSSQAPKLLFHYYDKDFNNEADTPDNFQSRRPNTSFCFLDIRSPGLGDTAMYLCATSRASAGGNYGYTFGSGTRLTVV.

The sample holds a few counts of this clonotype. The V call is TRBV20-1, the J call TRBJ2-3; 14 nucleotides agree with TRBD2. The CDR3 sequence is 15 residues long. Trimming cost V 3 bases and J 9 bases; bases outside gene matches: 8. Germline V gene lookup returns CDR1 DFQATT and CDR2 SNEGSKA (reference sequence). CDR3 DNA sequence: TGCAGTGCTAGGGGGGGACTAGCGGGAGAGGCCACGCAGTATTTT. Translating gives CSARGGLAGEATQYF.

The chain employs TRBV10-3 and TRBJ1-1, with D possibly being TRBD1 (6 bases). Germline V gene data show CDR1 as ENHRY and CDR2 as SYGVKD. The CDR3 is 13 amino acids. V lost 10 bases and J 4 bases, leaving 16 bases between the germline ends. This CDR3 reads CATLRTGPTEAFF. As DNA, the CDR3 is TGTGCCACCCTACGAACAGGGCCCACTGAAGCTTTCTTT.

The CDR3 loop reads CASRRGRTNSPLHF. CDR3 coding DNA: TGTGCCAGCAGACGCGGCAGAACTAATTCACCCCTCCACTTT. The genes are TRBV12-3 or TRBV12-4 and TRBJ1-6, with D uncertain. The CDR3 extends over 14 amino acids. V was cut by 6 bases and J by 6 bases, with 12 bases left in between.

V usage is TRBV25-1 and J usage is TRBJ1-1; D is perhaps TRBD1 (6 bases). Per the germline V gene, CDR1 is MGHDK and CDR2 is SYGVNS. Between the trimmed V and J ends, which lost 1 base and 5 bases, there was a span of 8 bases. This CDR3 is built from 13 residues. This chain's CDR3 is CASSESGATEAFF. For the CDR3, the DNA is TGTGCCAGCAGTGAATCGGGGGCGACTGAAGCTTTCTTT.

This clonotype was observed a few times. V usage is TRBV5-1 and J usage is TRBJ1-4; 7 nucleotides line up with TRBD1. The germline gives CDR1 SGHRS, CDR2 YFSETQ. The CDR3 contains 15 residues. V trimming: 3 bases; J trimming: 4 bases; junction bases outside the gene matches: 6. This CDR3 reads CASSSQGVHNEKLFF. CDR3 coding DNA: TGCGCCAGCAGCTCTCAGGGGGTCCATAATGAAAAACTGTTTTTT. The complete variable domain, with remaining parts taken from reference TRBV5-1 and TRBJ1-4, reads KAGVTQTPRYLIKTRGQQVTLSCSPISGHRSVSWYQQTPGQGLQFLFEYFSETQRNKGNFPGRFSGRQFSNSRSEMNVSTLELGDSALYLCASSSQGVHNEKLFFGSGTQLSVL.

V usage is TRBV29-1 and J usage is TRBJ1-1; no reliable D call. V lost 2 bases to trimming and J lost 1 base, with 14 bases between them. Germline V gene sequence: CDR1 SQVTM, CDR2 ANQGSEA. The CDR3 contains 15 residues. CDR3 sequence (DNA): TGCAGCGTTGAAAATCCCTTCCGGGGGAACACTGAAGCTTTCTTT. This encodes CSVENPFRGNTEAFF. The full variable domain, rest sourced from reference TRBV29-1 and TRBJ1-1, is SAVISQKPSRDICQRGTSLTIQCQVDSQVTMMFWYRQQPGQSLTLIATANQGSEATYESGFVIDKFPISRPNLTFSTLTVSNMSPEDSSIYLCSVENPFRGNTEAFFGQGTRLTVV.

CDR3 residues: CASSLRSVKYGYTF. In DNA, the CDR3 is TGTGCCAGCAGCTTAAGATCAGTGAAATATGGCTACACCTTC. This sequence joins TRBV11-2 and TRBJ1-2; D is undetermined. The germline V gene has CDR1 SGHAT and CDR2 FQNNGV. The CDR3 is 14 residues long. The germline V and J ends were trimmed by 2 bases and 5 bases, with 12 bases remaining between them. Based on the CDR3 plus reference TRBV11-2 and TRBJ1-2, the full variable domain is EAGVAQSPRYKIIEKRQSVAFWCNPISGHATLYWYQQILGQGPKLLIQFQNNGVVDDSQLPKDRFSAERLKGVDSTLKIQPAKLEDSAVYLCASSLRSVKYGYTFGSGTRLTVV.

This chain connects TRBV2 to TRBJ1-4; D unclear. The CDR3 length is 21 residues. V was shortened by 0 bases and J by 3 bases, with 26 bases between the two germline ends. CDR1 and CDR2 (germline): SNHLY, FYNNEI. In DNA, the CDR3 is TGTGCCAGCAGTGAAGCGCTTCTGGGTGTAGGAGTCCTTCTTGCTAATGAAAAACTGTTTTTT. It translates to CASSEALLGVGVLLANEKLFF.

This chain uses TRBV28 with TRBJ1-1, with 8 bases matching TRBD1. Germline lookup yields CDR1 MDHEN and CDR2 SYDVKM. V shed 7 bases, J shed 0 bases, and the junction held 16 bases outside the gene matches. The CDR3 runs 18 residues. The CDR3 reads CASKTGRGPLTMNTEAFF. CDR3 bases: TGTGCCAGCAAAACCGGCAGGGGGCCTTTAACGATGAACACTGAAGCTTTCTTT.

This clonotype turned up a few times. Here the CDR3 DNA reads TGCGCCAGCAGCTTTACAATACAGACCTACGAGCAGTACTTC. It yields the protein CASSFTIQTYEQYF. The chain has TRBV5-1 and TRBJ2-7; unclear D gene. Trimming left V 2 bases short and J 2 bases short, with 11 bases between. The CDR3 is 14 residues long. Germline V gene lookup returns CDR1 SGHRS and CDR2 YFSETQ.